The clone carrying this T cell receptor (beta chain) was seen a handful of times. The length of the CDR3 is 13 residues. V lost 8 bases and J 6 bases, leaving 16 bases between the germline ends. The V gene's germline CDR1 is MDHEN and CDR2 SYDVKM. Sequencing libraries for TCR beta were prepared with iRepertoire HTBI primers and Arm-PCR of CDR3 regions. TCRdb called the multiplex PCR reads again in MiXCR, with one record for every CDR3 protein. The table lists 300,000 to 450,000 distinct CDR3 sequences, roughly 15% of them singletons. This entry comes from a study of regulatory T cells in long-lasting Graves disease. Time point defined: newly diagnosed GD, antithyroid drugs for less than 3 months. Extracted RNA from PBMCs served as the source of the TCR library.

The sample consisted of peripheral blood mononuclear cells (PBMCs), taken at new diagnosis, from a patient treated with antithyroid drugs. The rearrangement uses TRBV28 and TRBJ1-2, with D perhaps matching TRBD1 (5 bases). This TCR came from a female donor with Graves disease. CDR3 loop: CASGGDGIHGYTF. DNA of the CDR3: TGTGCCAGCGGGGGAGACGGTATTCATGGCTACACCTTC.